The clone carrying this T cell receptor beta chain turned up a few times. What it recognizes is unknown. V gave up 7 bases and J gave up 2 bases; unmatched junction bases: 11. Germline V gene data show CDR1 as SEHNR and CDR2 as FQNEAQ (reference sequence). CDR3 length equals 16 residues. The sample originates from a study of T cell repertoires in cytomegalovirus infection. Study details: From public TCR beta signatures came an indication of both CMV infection and matching HLA type. General study results and limits: Dominant in the ex vivo response were TCR beta clonotypes restricted by HLA-C and specific for CMV.

TCRdb used MiXCR to reprocess the reads, holding one entry per CDR3 protein. The sample consists of 230,000 or so distinct CDR3 sequences, around 40% of them appearing once. This clonotype was sampled from a human donor in good health (CMV status not recorded). Some clones in this sample may be carry-over from other donors' samples. The material sequenced was CD8+ T cells from cultured PBMCs, taken from culture after CMV antigen stimulation. The J gene is TRBJ2-3, the V gene TRBV7-9; 8 bases fit TRBD1. CDR3 nucleotide sequence: TGTGCCAGCACCACTTCGACAGGGGTGAACACAGATACGCAGTATTTT. The encoded protein is CASTTSTGVNTDTQYF.